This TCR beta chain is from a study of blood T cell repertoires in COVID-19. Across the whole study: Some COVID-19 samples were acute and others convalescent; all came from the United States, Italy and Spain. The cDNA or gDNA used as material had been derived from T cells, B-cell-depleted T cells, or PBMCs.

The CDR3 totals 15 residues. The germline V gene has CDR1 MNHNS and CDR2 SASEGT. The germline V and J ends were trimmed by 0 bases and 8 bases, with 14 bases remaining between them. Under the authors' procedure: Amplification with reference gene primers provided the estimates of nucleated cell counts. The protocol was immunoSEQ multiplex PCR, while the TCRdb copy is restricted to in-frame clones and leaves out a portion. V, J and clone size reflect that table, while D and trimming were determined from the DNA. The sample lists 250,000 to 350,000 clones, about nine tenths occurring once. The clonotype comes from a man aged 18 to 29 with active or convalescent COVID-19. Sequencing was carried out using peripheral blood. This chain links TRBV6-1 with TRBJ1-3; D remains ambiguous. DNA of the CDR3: TGTGCCAGCAGTGAAGCGGCCGGTCTAGCGGACACCATATATTTT. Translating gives CASSEAAGLADTIYF.